A selection of T cell receptor beta chains follows, all from one sample in a study of beta chain features in type 1 diabetes. Assay used: immunoSEQ multiplex PCR; TCRdb lists only in-frame clones, some missing. The top ten hold around 0.12% of the sample, which has around 690,000 clones, around an eighth seen once. The specimen was naive CD4+ T cells from blood. The origin of the receptors is a man younger than 45 with type 1 diabetes. The CDR3 runs from the conserved cysteine through the conserved F or W. A D gene is named only where the DNA matches it firmly. Clone size is stated in some rows and not others, as once, few, many or a class when expanded.

j_call v_call d_call clone_size cdr3_nt cdr3_aa
TRBJ1-2 TRBV6-6 NA NA TGTGCCAGCAGTTCCGGGTGGAATGGCTACACCTTC CASSSGWNGYTF
TRBJ2-7 TRBV29-1 TRBD2 NA TGCAGTAGTTCTCAGGGACTAGCTTCCGAGCAGTACTTC CSSSQGLASEQYF
TRBJ1-1 TRBV18 NA few TGTGCCAGCTCACCAATGGACCTTCGGAACACTGAAGCTTTCTTT CASSPMDLRNTEAFF
TRBJ1-2 TRBV2 NA NA TGTGCCAGCACTCCTCAAGGTGGGGGTGGCTACACCTTC CASTPQGGGGYTF
TRBJ1-6 TRBV10-3 NA NA TGTGCCACTTTTGGTACGGGGGGCGTCTATAATTCACCCCTCCACTTT CATFGTGGVYNSPLHF
TRBJ2-1 TRBV19 TRBD2 NA TGTGCCACCAAGGGACTAGCGGGGACCTACAATGAGCAGTTCTTC CATKGLAGTYNEQFF
TRBJ2-1 TRBV2 NA few TGTGCCAGCAGTGAAAACTGGCAATTGCATGAGCAGTTCTTC CASSENWQLHEQFF
TRBJ2-7 TRBV7-9 NA few TGTGCCAGCAGCTCAGGACAGACGACCACCTACGAGCAGTACTTC CASSSGQTTTYEQYF
TRBJ2-5 TRBV28 TRBD1 few TGTGCCATTACAGGGGATCGAGAGACCCAGTACTTC CAITGDRETQYF
TRBJ2-5 TRBV5-1 NA NA TGCGCCAGCAGCCCGACACCACAGGACCCCAAGACCCAGTACTTC CASSPTPQDPKTQYF
TRBJ2-5 TRBV9 NA once TGTGCCAGCAGCGTGGGCAGGCAAGAGACCCAGTACTTC CASSVGRQETQYF
TRBJ2-3 TRBV11-2 NA NA TGTGCCAGCAGCTTTCAGGGGTCAGGAGATACGCAGTATTTT CASSFQGSGDTQYF
TRBJ2-3 TRBV2 NA NA TGTGCCAGCAGTGAAGTGGGGTCGGGAGATACGCAGTATTTT CASSEVGSGDTQYF
TRBJ2-6 TRBV28 NA NA TGTGCCAGCAGTTCAGGGGCCGGCTCTGGGGCCAACGTCCTGACTTTC CASSSGAGSGANVLTF
TRBJ2-3 TRBV27 NA NA TGTGCCAGCAGTGATGATACGACAGTTCGAGATACGCAGTATTTT CASSDDTTVRDTQYF
TRBJ2-5 TRBV25-1 TRBD1 NA TGTGCCAGCAGTGAAACCAGGACAGGGAAGGTTGGAGAGACCCAGTACTTC CASSETRTGKVGETQYF
TRBJ2-6 TRBV9 TRBD1 NA TGTGCCAGCAGCGCCGACCACCGGGACAGGTCCGCTGGGGCCAACGTCCTGACTTTC CASSADHRDRSAGANVLTF
TRBJ2-7 TRBV10-2 TRBD2 NA TGCGCCAGCAGGCCCCTAGCGGGGGGCTCCTACGAGCAGTACTTC CASRPLAGGSYEQYF
TRBJ2-1 TRBV4-1 TRBD2 NA TGCGCCAGCAGCCAGGACTATAGCGGGGGGGCCTATGAGCAGTTCTTC CASSQDYSGGAYEQFF
TRBJ2-5 TRBV7-9 NA few TGTGCCAGCAGCTTCCAGGGTTCGCAAGAGACCCAGTACTTC CASSFQGSQETQYF
TRBJ2-3 TRBV7-9 NA few TGTGCCAGCACCTTCACGGGGGCTCCTAACACAGATACGCAGTATTTT CASTFTGAPNTDTQYF
TRBJ2-3 TRBV6-5 NA NA TGTGCCAGCAGTCACCGGATGGAAGATACGCAGTATTTT CASSHRMEDTQYF
TRBJ2-7 TRBV19 NA NA TGTGCCAGTAGTATCCAGGGGACCTACGAGCAGTACTTC CASSIQGTYEQYF
TRBJ2-1 TRBV6-6 NA NA TGTGCCAGCACCGACCAAAGGGGAATCAGGGACAATGAGCAGTTCTTC CASTDQRGIRDNEQFF